This T cell receptor beta chain was identified in a study of CD8+ T cells in alopecia areata. Study-level findings and limits: Among the cells sequenced in scalp samples are also the resident alphabeta T cells of normal skin. In patients, TCRs were shared less clearly than in mice, and HLA may possibly be involved.

Of note for this clone: Its antigen remains unidentified.

Extraction of RNA preceded its reverse transcription into cDNA, which served as the sequencing template. Assay used: immunoSEQ multiplex PCR; TCRdb lists only in-frame clones, some missing. Here the sample spans roughly 100,000 clones, 55% being singletons. Trimming removed 0 bases at V and 4 bases at J, with 7 bases between. The CDR3 contains 13 residues. Germline values: CDR1 SGDLS, CDR2 YYNGEE. The TCR was taken from a human donor in good health. Sequencing was done on a sample of CD4+ T cells sorted from blood. The V gene is TRBV9, the J gene TRBJ1-2; D not certain. CDR3 DNA: TGTGCCAGCAGCGTAGATGGCGGCTATGGCTACACCTTC. It codes for CASSVDGGYGYTF.